This is a list of T cell receptor beta chains from one sample in a study of blood T cell repertoires in COVID-19. Assay used: immunoSEQ multiplex PCR; TCRdb lists only in-frame clones, some missing. This table has 250,000 to 350,000 clones, roughly nine tenths appearing once. Sample: peripheral blood. The origin of the receptors is a man between 18 and 35 years old with active or convalescent COVID-19. Both conserved end residues are part of each CDR3.

TRBJ2-7	TRBV24-1	CATSSPRGLRYEQYF
TRBJ1-5	TRBV2	CASRTSILRGQNGQPQHF
TRBJ1-4	TRBV4-1	CASSPGQGPTNEKLFF
TRBJ1-5	TRBV5-6	CASSFGPIRGHQPQHF
TRBJ1-4	TRBV2	CASSGNRESSTNEKLFF
TRBJ2-2	TRBV2	CATRSGIGELFF
TRBJ2-2	TRBV2	CASSAAGELFF
TRBJ1-1	TRBV2	CASILPGGPQSTEAFF
TRBJ2-3	TRBV5-4	CASSRTGTGNTDTQYF
TRBJ1-2	TRBV11-2	CASSSQPYGYTF
TRBJ2-7	TRBV25-1	CASSVTTGPGDEQYF
TRBJ1-5	TRBV6-5	CASSYADSNQPQHF
TRBJ2-7	TRBV18	CASSPGLNDYEQYF
TRBJ1-1	TRBV14	CASSQDNGVMNTEAFF
TRBJ2-2	TRBV7-9	CASSFGSNTGELFF
TRBJ1-3	TRBV3-1/TRBV3-2	CASSQERMSGVSGNTIYF
TRBJ1-3	TRBV11-2	CASSLVVQDPGNTIYF
TRBJ2-3	TRBV6-5	CASRSGQGKNTQYF
TRBJ1-5	TRBV3-1/TRBV3-2	CASSQTGYSNQPQHF
TRBJ1-2	TRBV27	CASSFGTGTYGYTF
TRBJ2-5	TRBV7-8	CASSLVGASQETQYF
TRBJ2-7	TRBV25-1	CASSSLNWYEQYF
TRBJ1-5	TRBV19	CASSIVLPRGWQPQHF
TRBJ1-2	TRBV19	CASSLGQMNYGYTF
TRBJ1-2	TRBV28	CASSSLDREHGYTF
TRBJ2-7	TRBV5-1	CASSFTGSHEQYF
TRBJ2-7	TRBV7-2	CASSLSQAQYEQYF
TRBJ2-7	TRBV4-1	CASSQVSGTGGEQYF
TRBJ1-5	TRBV6-6	CASSYHPEGNQPQHF
TRBJ2-5	TRBV2	CASSGQGKETQYF
TRBJ2-7	TRBV28	CASSPSWREQYF
TRBJ2-1	TRBV27	CASTHGLADYNEQFF
TRBJ1-5	TRBV5-1	CASSLGQNSNQPQHF
TRBJ2-1	TRBV6-5	CASSYGLAGGNEQFF
TRBJ2-3	TRBV4-1	CASSQENYPSTDTQYF
TRBJ2-7	TRBV10-2	CASSEGVGRVYEQYF
TRBJ1-6	TRBV27	CASRLLTGRNSPLHF
TRBJ2-3	TRBV6-5	CASSRTNKGTQYF
TRBJ1-5	TRBV4-1	CASSQVTGQISNQPQHF
TRBJ2-6	TRBV6-2/TRBV6-3	CASSYDRLDGANVLTF
TRBJ2-3	TRBV3-1/TRBV3-2	CASSQDSGYLRSQYF
TRBJ2-7	TRBV4-2	CASSQDALYEQYF
TRBJ1-2	TRBV5-1	CASSTGTGKGYTF
TRBJ1-2	TRBV5-6	CASRSGQFYGYTF
TRBJ2-1	TRBV14	CASSKARYNEQFF